Shown below are 13 T cell receptor beta chains from a single sample sequenced in a study of blood T cell repertoires in COVID-19. Sequencing was performed with immunoSEQ multiplex PCR; in TCRdb, only in-frame clones are kept and a portion is missing. The repertoire holds 150,000 to 180,000 clones, with around 90% as singletons. Sample: peripheral blood. These receptors were collected from a man over 45 with acute or convalescent COVID-19.

The J gene is TRBJ2-5, the V gene TRBV2; D is perhaps TRBD1 (6 bases). The CDR3 is 13 residues long. The ends were cut back, 2 bases at V and 9 bases at J, with 13 bases in the middle. The germline CDR1 and CDR2 sequences are SNHLY and FYNNEI. The CDR3 DNA follows: TGTGCCAGCAGTGAAAATGCAGGGGCGGCCCAGTACTTC. Protein sequence: CASSENAGAAQYF.

This clone was found once. The J gene is TRBJ1-2, the V gene TRBV5-4, with 8 bases matching TRBD1. V lost 4 bases and J lost 8; bases outside the gene matches: 7. Germline values: CDR1 SGHNT, CDR2 YYREEE (reference sequence). The CDR3 runs 13 residues. This CDR3 reads CASSADRVRGYTF. The CDR3 DNA reads as TGTGCCAGCAGCGCGGACAGGGTTCGGGGCTACACCTTC.

This clone appeared a few times. CDR3 sequence: CASSYGGSNAGELFF. CDR3 nucleotides: TGTGCCAGCAGTTACGGCGGGAGTAACGCCGGGGAGCTGTTTTTT. The chain employs TRBV6-5 and TRBJ2-2, with 7 bases aligning to TRBD2. This CDR3 has 15 amino acids. Germline loops: CDR1 MNHEY, CDR2 SVGAGI. V was clipped by 2 bases and J by 6 bases; unmatched bases: 6.

The V call is TRBV7-2, the J call TRBJ2-7; 7 nucleotides line up with TRBD2. The J segment lost 7 bases and the V segment lost 1 base, leaving 7 bases of the junction unmatched. The length of the CDR3 is 14 residues. Per germline, CDR1 SGHTA and CDR2 FQGNSA. As DNA, the CDR3 is TGTGCCAGCAGCTTAGATGCGGGAGCACGGGAGCAGTACTTC. It is translated as CASSLDAGAREQYF.

This clone was observed a handful of times. This sequence joins TRBV5-8 and TRBJ2-2; 10 bases align to TRBD2. The CDR3 consists of 20 residues. The germline V gene encodes CDR1 SGHTS and CDR2 YDEGEE. The V and J ends lost 0 bases and 0 bases, in that order; junction bases with no gene match: 11. The CDR3 coding sequence is TGTGCCAGCAGCTTGGAGTTCCTAGCGGGGGCCTACGCGAACACCGGGGAGCTGTTTTTT. Encoded protein: CASSLEFLAGAYANTGELFF.

The gene calls are TRBV6-6 and TRBJ2-3; 7 bases are a match to TRBD1. V was pared by 6 bases and J by 0 bases, with 6 bases of the junction left unmatched. The CDR3 extends over 15 amino acids. Looked up from germline, CDR1 is MNHNY and CDR2 is SVGAGI (reference sequence). CDR3 sequence: CASRLTGYSTDTQYF. CDR3 nucleotide sequence: TGTGCCAGCAGACTGACAGGGTATAGCACAGATACGCAGTATTTT.

The V call is TRBV11-3, the J call TRBJ2-7; D is undetermined. The V and J ends lost 7 bases and 2 bases respectively, with 18 bases between them. Germline lookup yields CDR1 SGHNT and CDR2 YENEEA. This CDR3 has 15 residues. In nucleotides, the CDR3 is TGTGCCAGCAACAGAGTTCCCGTTTGGACCTACGAGCAGTACGTC. This gives the protein CASNRVPVWTYEQYV.

The chain joins TRBV7-9 to TRBJ1-1, with a tentative D call TRBD1 (5 bases). This CDR3 has 15 amino acids. The V end was cut by 5 bases, the J end by 2 bases, with 15 bases between. CDR1 is SEHNR, CDR2 FQNEAQ, per germline (reference sequence). The CDR3 nucleotides are TGTGCCAGCAGCCCGTCAGGGACTGATAACACTGAAGCTTTCTTT. It specifies CASSPSGTDNTEAFF.

The chain links TRBV6-5 to TRBJ2-1; TRBD1 matches at 10 bases. V shed 0 bases and J 7 bases; nucleotides not matched to a gene: 6. CDR1 and CDR2 (germline): MNHEY, SVGAGI. The CDR3 is 16 residues long. CDR3 sequence (DNA): TGTGCCAGCAGTTACTCCAGACAGGGGGCTCGGAATGAGCAGTTCTTC. This sequence encodes CASSYSRQGARNEQFF.

This rearrangement joins TRBV3-1 (or the pseudogene TRBV3-2) to TRBJ2-2, with TRBD2 as a possible D gene (5 bases). The V gene's germline CDR1 is LGHDT and CDR2 YNNKEL (reference sequence). The CDR3 has 14 residues. V lost 1 base to trimming and J lost 6 bases, with 9 bases between them. DNA for the CDR3: TGTGCCAGCAGCCAAGTGGACGGGGCCGGGGAGCTGTTTTTT. Protein sequence: CASSQVDGAGELFF.

This chain links TRBV7-3 with TRBJ2-5, with D possibly TRBD2 on 6 matching bases. The CDR3 is 16 residues long. Germline V gene lookup returns CDR1 SGHTA and CDR2 FQGTGA. With 5 bases removed from V and 5 bases from J, the gap between germline ends came to 21 bases. CDR3 amino acids: CASSPVGSGGGETQYF. For the CDR3, the DNA is TGTGCCAGCAGCCCGGTCGGTAGCGGCGGCGGGGAGACCCAGTACTTC. Full variable domain (outside the CDR3, taken from reference TRBV7-3 and TRBJ2-5): GAGVSQTPSNKVTEKGKYVELRCDPISGHTALYWYRQSLGQGPEFLIYFQGTGAADDSGLPNDRFFAVRPEGSVSTLKIQRTERGDSAVYLCASSPVGSGGGETQYFGPGTRLLVL.

This clone showed up just once. The V call is TRBV6-5, the J call TRBJ2-7; 10 nucleotides agree with TRBD1. Germline assignment: CDR1 MNHEY and CDR2 SVGAGI. Losses at the gene ends were 5 bases for V and 12 bases for J; bases not matched to a gene: 7. This CDR3 spans 12 amino acids. DNA for the CDR3: TGTGCCAGCAGTCCCGGGACAGGGGTGCTGTACTTC. It is translated as CASSPGTGVLYF.

A word on this clone: This sample also contains other DNA sequences that code for the same CDR3. This sequence joins TRBV19 and TRBJ1-5, with D maybe TRBD1 (5 bases). The germline V gene encodes CDR1 LNHDA and CDR2 SQIVND (reference sequence). Trimming removed 5 bases from V and 4 bases from J, with 12 bases in between. The CDR3 length is 14 residues. CDR3 amino acids: CASSGQGGNQPQHF. The CDR3 coding sequence is TGTGCCAGTAGTGGGCAGGGAGGAAATCAGCCCCAGCATTTT.